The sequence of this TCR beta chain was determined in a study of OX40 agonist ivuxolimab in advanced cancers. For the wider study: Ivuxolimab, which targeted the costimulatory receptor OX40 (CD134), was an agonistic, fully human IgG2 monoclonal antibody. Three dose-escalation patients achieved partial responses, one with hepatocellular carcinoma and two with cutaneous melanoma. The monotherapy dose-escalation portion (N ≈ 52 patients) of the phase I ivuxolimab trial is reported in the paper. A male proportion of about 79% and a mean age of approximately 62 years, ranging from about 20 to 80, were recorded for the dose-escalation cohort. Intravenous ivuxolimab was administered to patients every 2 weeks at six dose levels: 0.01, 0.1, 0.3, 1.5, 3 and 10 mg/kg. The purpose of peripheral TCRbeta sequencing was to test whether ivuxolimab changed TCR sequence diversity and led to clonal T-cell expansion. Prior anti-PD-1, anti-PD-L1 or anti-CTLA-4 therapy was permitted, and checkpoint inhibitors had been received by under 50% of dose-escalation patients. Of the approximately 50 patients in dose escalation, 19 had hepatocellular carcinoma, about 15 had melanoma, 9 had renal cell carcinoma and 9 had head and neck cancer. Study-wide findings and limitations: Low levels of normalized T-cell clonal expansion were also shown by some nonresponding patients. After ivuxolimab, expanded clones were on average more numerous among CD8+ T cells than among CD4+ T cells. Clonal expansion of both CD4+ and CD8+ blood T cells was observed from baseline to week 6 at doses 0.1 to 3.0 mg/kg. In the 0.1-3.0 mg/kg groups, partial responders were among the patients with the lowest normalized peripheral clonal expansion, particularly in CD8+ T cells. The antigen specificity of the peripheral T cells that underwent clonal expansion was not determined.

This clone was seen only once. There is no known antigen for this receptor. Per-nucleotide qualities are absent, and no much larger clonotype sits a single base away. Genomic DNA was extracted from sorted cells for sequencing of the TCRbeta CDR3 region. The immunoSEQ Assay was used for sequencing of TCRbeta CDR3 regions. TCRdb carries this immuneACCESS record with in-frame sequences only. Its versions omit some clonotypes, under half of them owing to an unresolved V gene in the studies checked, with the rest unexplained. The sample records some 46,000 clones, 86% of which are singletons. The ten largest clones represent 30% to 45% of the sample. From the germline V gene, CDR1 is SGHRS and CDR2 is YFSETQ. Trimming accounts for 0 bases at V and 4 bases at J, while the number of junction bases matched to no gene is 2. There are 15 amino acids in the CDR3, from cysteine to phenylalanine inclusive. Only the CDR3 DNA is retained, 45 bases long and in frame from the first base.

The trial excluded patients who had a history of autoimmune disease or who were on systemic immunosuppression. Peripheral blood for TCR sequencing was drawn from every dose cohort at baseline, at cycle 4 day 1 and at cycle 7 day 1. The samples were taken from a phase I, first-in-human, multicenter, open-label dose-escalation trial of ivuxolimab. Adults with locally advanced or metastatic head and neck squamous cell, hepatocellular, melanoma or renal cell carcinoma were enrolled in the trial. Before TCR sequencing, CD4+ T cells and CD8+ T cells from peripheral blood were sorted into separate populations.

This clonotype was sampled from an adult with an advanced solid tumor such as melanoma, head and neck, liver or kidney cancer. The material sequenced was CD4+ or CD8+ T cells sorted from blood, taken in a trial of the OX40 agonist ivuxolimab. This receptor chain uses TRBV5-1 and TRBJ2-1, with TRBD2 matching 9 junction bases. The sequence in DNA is TGCGCCAGCAGCTTGGCGCTAGCGGGGTACAATGAGCAGTTCTTC. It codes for CASSLALAGYNEQFF. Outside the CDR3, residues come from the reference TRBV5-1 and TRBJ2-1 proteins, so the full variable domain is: KAGVTQTPRYLIKTRGQQVTLSCSPISGHRSVSWYQQTPGQGLQFLFEYFSETQRNKGNFPGRFSGRQFSNSRSEMNVSTLELGDSALYLCASSLALAGYNEQFFGPGTRLTVL.